This TCR beta chain was identified in a study of somatic mutations in cytotoxic T cells in rheumatoid arthritis (TCRdb year 2017). Background on the whole study: Patient peripheral blood (just under 31 ml EDTA) was drawn right after diagnosis and before any treatment started. Median age was essentially the same in the patient group and the control group. Whether expanded CD8+ T-cell clones in untreated, newly diagnosed rheumatoid arthritis carry somatic mutations was the study question, and clonality was characterized with TCRB deep sequencing. Some T-cell populations stained with V beta antibodies were sorted by flow on a FACSAria II or Sony SH800 to nearly 100% purity, with sorted V beta1+ cells additionally subjected to TCRB sequencing. A total of 65 rheumatoid arthritis patients and under 25 healthy controls underwent TCRB deep sequencing.

Flow cytometry confirmed the purity of CD4+ and CD8+ cells that had been isolated by positive magnetic bead selection on an AutoMACS. A TCR V beta antibody panel was used in flow cytometry to screen first for clonal expansions, which were then characterized by TCRB deep sequencing of sorted CD8+ fractions. Peripheral blood mononuclear cells were obtained using density gradient separation with Ficoll-Paque PLUS. DNA from CD4-enriched, CD8-enriched or PBMC samples was extracted using Nucleospin Tissue or Tissue XS kits and then quantified on a Qubit 2.0 fluorometer. The immunoSEQ assay was applied to genomic DNA for TCRB CDR3 sequencing. The authors processed their data as follows. When patient CD8+ clones exceeding 1% were checked against published virus-specific TCRB sequences, only a few matched. The analyses included only productive TCRB rearrangements. Clonality was calculated as a Shannon entropy-based productive clonality index, and a clone was defined by a unique TCRB CDR3 sequence. Repertoire overlap between two samples was calculated from the template counts of each clone relative to total templates per sample. A correlation with a Spearman r of around 0.6 was found between V-gene usage by flow cytometry and V-gene usage by TCRB sequencing. This is the immuneACCESS table as TCRdb keeps it, with only in-frame sequences that have V and J called. A part of the clones is gone; compared with another copy, unresolved V genes explain less than half, and the rest is unexplained. V and J calls plus clone size are reproduced from that table; the DNA served to infer D and trimming. The sample table shows 10,000 to 15,000 clones, and 75% to 80% are seen once. Roughly a fifth of the sample is in the top ten clones.

The full study reports these points: There was no significant difference in CD8+ T-cell clonality between rheumatoid arthritis patients and age-matched healthy controls. The antigen targets of the expanded CD8+ clones were unknown, and absence from virus-specific databases did not rule out viral specificity. The largest CD8+ clone made up more than 20% of CD8+ cells in about an eighth of the roughly 65 patients, and blood and synovial fluid shared several identical CD8+ TCRB sequences. The finding that TRBV07 was slightly underrepresented in patients was left unadjusted for multiple comparisons. An increase of CD8+ clonality with age was seen in patients (Spearman r ~ 0.46) but not in healthy controls.

Comments on this clone: The antigen it binds to is not known. Nothing much larger sits one base from this clone, and base qualities are not available.

CDR1 MNHNS and CDR2 SASEGT are derived from the germline V gene. The CDR3 has 16 amino acids, counting the end cysteine and phenylalanine. Only the CDR3 part of the read is kept: 48 bases, read in frame from the first base. Between the V and J ends, shortened by 2 bases and 6 bases respectively, the junction contains 17 bases. This receptor was identified in an adult with rheumatoid arthritis. The material sequenced was CD8+ T cells sorted from blood. The chain was built from TRBV6-1 and TRBJ1-5; too little of a D gene remains to name it. This receptor has the CDR3 CASSEFYGAGSQPQHF. The DNA is as follows: TGTGCCAGCAGTGAATTTTATGGAGCCGGTAGTCAGCCCCAGCATTTT.